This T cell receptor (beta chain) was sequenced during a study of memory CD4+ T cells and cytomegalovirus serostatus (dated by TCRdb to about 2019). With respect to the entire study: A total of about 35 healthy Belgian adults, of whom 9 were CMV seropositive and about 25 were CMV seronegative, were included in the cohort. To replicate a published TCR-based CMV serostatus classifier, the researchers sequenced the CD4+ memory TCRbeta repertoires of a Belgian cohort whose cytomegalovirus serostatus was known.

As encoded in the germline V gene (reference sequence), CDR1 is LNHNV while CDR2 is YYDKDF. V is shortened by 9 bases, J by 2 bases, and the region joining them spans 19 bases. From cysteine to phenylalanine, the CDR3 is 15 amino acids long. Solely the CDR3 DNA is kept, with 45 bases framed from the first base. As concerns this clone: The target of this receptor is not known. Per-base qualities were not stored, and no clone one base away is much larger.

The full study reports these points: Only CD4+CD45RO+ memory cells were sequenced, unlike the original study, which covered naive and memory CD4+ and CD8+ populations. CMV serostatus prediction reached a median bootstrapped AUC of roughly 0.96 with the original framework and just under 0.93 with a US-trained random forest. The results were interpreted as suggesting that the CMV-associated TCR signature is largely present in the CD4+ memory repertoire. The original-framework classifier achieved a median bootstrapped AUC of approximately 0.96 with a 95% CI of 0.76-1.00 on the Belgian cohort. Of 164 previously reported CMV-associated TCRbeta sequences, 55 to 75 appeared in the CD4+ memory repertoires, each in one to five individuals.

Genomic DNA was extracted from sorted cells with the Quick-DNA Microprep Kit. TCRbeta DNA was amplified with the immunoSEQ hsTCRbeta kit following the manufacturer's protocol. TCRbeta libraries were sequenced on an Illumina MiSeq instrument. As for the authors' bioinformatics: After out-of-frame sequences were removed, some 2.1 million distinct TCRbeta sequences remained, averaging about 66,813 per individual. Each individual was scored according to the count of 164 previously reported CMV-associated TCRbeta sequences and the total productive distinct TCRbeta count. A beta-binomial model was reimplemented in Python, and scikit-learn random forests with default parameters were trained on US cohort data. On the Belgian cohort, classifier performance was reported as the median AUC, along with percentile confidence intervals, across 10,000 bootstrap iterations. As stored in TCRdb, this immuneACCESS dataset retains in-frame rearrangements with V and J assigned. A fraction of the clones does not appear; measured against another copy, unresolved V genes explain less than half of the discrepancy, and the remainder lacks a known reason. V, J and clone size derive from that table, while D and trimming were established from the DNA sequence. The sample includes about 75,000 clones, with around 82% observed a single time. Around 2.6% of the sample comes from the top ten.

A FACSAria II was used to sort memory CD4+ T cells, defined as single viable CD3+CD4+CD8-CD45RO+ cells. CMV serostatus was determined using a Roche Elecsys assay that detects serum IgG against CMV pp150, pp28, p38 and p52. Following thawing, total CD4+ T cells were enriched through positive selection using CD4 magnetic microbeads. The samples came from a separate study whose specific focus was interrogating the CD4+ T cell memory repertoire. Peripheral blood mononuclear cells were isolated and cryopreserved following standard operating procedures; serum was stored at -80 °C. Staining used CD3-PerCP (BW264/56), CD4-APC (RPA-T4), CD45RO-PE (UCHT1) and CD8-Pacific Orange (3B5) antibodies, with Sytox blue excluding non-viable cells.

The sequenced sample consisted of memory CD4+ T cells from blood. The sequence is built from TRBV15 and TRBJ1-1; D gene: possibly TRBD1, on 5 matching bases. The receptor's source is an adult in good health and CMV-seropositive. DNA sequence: TGTGCCACAGTCGCGAGGGGCGCGGGAAACACTGAAGCTTTCTTT. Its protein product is CATVARGAGNTEAFF. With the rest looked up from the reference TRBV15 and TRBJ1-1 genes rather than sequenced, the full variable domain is DAMVIQNPRYQVTQFGKPVTLSCSQTLNHNVMYWYQQKSSQAPKLLFHYYDKDFNNEADTPDNFQSRRPNTSFCFLDIRSPGLGDTAMYLCATVARGAGNTEAFFGQGTRLTVV.